The next 15 T cell receptor beta chains were all read from a single sample in a study of shared clonotypes between healthy human individuals. Data came from immunoSEQ multiplex PCR; TCRdb stores just in-frame clones and leaves some out. The sample holds 1.4 million to 1.5 million clones, roughly 96% seen once. Material: naive CD4+ T cells sorted from blood. Described subset: CD45RA+ positively selected. These receptors were obtained from a man aged 25-45 years in good health.

This clone was seen a single time. This sequence joins TRBV2 and TRBJ2-5, with D uncertain. The length of the CDR3 is 13 residues. Germline CDR1 SNHLY, CDR2 FYNNEI. V lost 2 bases and J lost 7, with 11 bases in between. CDR3 sequence reads: CASSESEVATQYF. The CDR3 DNA sequence: TGTGCCAGCAGTGAATCCGAAGTTGCGACCCAGTACTTC.

The gene calls are TRBV14 and TRBJ2-5, with 7 bases lining up with TRBD2. V lost 3 bases and J lost 4; bases outside the gene matches: 14. The CDR3 runs to 17 residues. CDR1 is SGHDN and CDR2 is FVKESK in the germline V gene. CDR3 residues: CASSQGRETLLRETQYF. As DNA, the CDR3 is TGTGCCAGCAGCCAGGGGCGGGAGACCCTATTACGAGAGACCCAGTACTTC.

This rearrangement joins TRBV5-1 to TRBJ2-3, with D tentatively TRBD1 or TRBD2 (5 bases each). V was clipped by 6 bases and J by 4 bases, with 15 bases between them. The CDR3 contains 14 residues. The germline gives CDR1 SGHRS, CDR2 YFSETQ. The CDR3 DNA is TGCGCCAGCACACGGGGCAGCGGACCAGATACGCAGTATTTT. Its protein product is CASTRGSGPDTQYF.

The chain couples TRBV6-5 to TRBJ2-7, with 8 bases lining up with TRBD1. CDR3 length: 13 amino acids. V shed 4 bases and J 4 bases; nucleotides not matched to a gene: 3. Germline loops: CDR1 MNHEY, CDR2 SVGAGI. CDR3 nucleotide sequence: TGTGCCAGCAGTTGGACAGGGCGGTACGAGCAGTACTTC. Translated, it gives CASSWTGRYEQYF.

The genes are TRBV7-2 and TRBJ2-7; D is undetermined. From germline, CDR1 is SGHTA and CDR2 FQGNSA. CDR3 length: 13 residues. Trimming left V 0 bases short and J 4 bases short, with 7 bases between. CDR3 amino acids: CASSLASAYEQYF. The CDR3 coding sequence is TGTGCCAGCAGCTTAGCGTCGGCGTACGAGCAGTACTTC.

The chain joins TRBV10-3 to TRBJ1-2; TRBD1 agrees at 8 bases. V shed 4 bases, J shed 4 bases, and the junction held 8 bases outside the gene matches. The germline V gene encodes CDR1 ENHRY and CDR2 SYGVKD. There are 15 residues in the CDR3. The CDR3 protein is CAISGQGAHGYGYTF. In nucleotides, the CDR3 is TGTGCCATCAGTGGCCAGGGGGCGCATGGCTATGGCTACACCTTC.

This clone was seen a single time. The chain couples TRBV5-6 to TRBJ2-6; D not resolved. CDR3 length equals 15 residues. Germline V gene lookup returns CDR1 SGHDT and CDR2 YYEEEE. Trimming removed 1 base at V and 0 bases at J, with 5 bases between. Here the CDR3 DNA reads TGTGCCAGCAGCTTGTGGCGCTCTGGGGCCAACGTCCTGACTTTC. As protein: CASSLWRSGANVLTF.

The rearrangement joins TRBV28 to TRBJ2-4; the match to TRBD2 covers 7 bases. After removal of 3 bases from V and 0 bases from J, the junction contained 2 bases not matched to a gene. Germline V gene data show CDR1 as MDHEN and CDR2 as SYDVKM. The CDR3 sequence is 15 residues long. DNA for the CDR3: TGTGCCAGCAGTTTTGGGGGGGAAGCCAAAAACATTCAGTACTTC. Translated, it gives CASSFGGEAKNIQYF.

The rearrangement joins TRBV4-3 to TRBJ1-1, with 7 bases lining up with TRBD1. J was trimmed by 5 bases and V by 0 bases; bases with no gene match: 6. Germline lookup yields CDR1 LGHNA and CDR2 YSLEER. The length of the CDR3 is 15 residues. CDR3 sequence (DNA): TGCGCCAGCAGCCAAGAGTCCAGGGGGAGTACTGAAGCTTTCTTT. Residues: CASSQESRGSTEAFF.

The rearrangement uses TRBV10-1 and TRBJ1-5, with D possibly matching TRBD1 (5 bases). CDR1 is WNHNN, CDR2 SYGVQD, per germline (reference sequence). This CDR3 has 13 residues. With 2 bases removed from V and 9 bases from J, the gap between germline ends came to 11 bases. Written as DNA, the CDR3 is TGCGCCAGCAGTGAGCAGGGCCAGGGGCCCCAGCATTTT. Amino acids: CASSEQGQGPQHF.

The chain is built from TRBV7-8 and TRBJ1-4; TRBD1 agrees at 8 bases. Per germline, CDR1 SGHVS and CDR2 FQNEAQ. This CDR3 spans 14 amino acids. Trimming cost V 3 bases and J 7 bases; bases outside gene matches: 4. CDR3: CASSLTGVGEKLFF. DNA for the CDR3: TGTGCCAGCAGCTTGACAGGGGTTGGTGAAAAACTGTTTTTT.

This clone appeared once. This chain links TRBV5-1 with TRBJ1-1, with 8 bases lining up with TRBD1. From germline, CDR1 is SGHRS and CDR2 YFSETQ. The trim removed 0 bases at V and 2 bases at J, leaving 6 bases unmatched. This CDR3 contains 16 residues. CDR3 bases: TGCGCCAGCAGCTTGGGGGGGACAGGAGTTAACACTGAAGCTTTCTTT. Translating gives CASSLGGTGVNTEAFF.

This chain joins TRBV5-1 and TRBJ2-6, with D hard to call. The length of the CDR3 is 18 residues. The V and J ends lost 4 bases and 1 base respectively, with 18 bases between them. CDR1 SGHRS and CDR2 YFSETQ come from the germline V gene. DNA for the CDR3: TGCGCCAGCAGCCCCCGGACGGAGAGGCTATCTGGGGCCAACGTCCTGACTTTC. Its translation: CASSPRTERLSGANVLTF.

This clone was seen once. This chain uses TRBV5-4 with TRBJ2-7; D remains unclear. The CDR3 is 13 residues long. V lost 2 bases and J 0 bases, leaving 6 bases between the germline ends. CDR1 and CDR2 (germline): SGHNT, YYREEE (reference sequence). CDR3 sequence: CASSFLYSYEQYF. The CDR3 bases are TGTGCCAGCAGCTTCCTGTACTCCTACGAGCAGTACTTC.

This rearrangement joins TRBV4-1 to TRBJ1-2; the D is unclear. Trimming removed 0 bases from V and 4 bases from J, with 15 bases in between. CDR1 and CDR2 from the germline V gene are MGHRA and YSYEKL. This CDR3 comprises 16 residues. The CDR3 DNA reads TGCGCCAGCAGCCAAGAAAAGAGGGCCGGAAGCTATGGCTACACCTTC. It encodes CASSQEKRAGSYGYTF.